These 15 T cell receptor beta chains came from one sample sequenced in a study of blood T cell repertoires in COVID-19. The table came from immunoSEQ multiplex PCR; TCRdb's copy has only in-frame clones and leaves some out. The repertoire includes roughly 380,000 clones, more than 85% of them detected once, and 2.5% to 3% sits in the top ten. The sequencing input was PBMCs or T cells enriched from blood (not recorded which). Source of these receptors: a woman aged 25 to 45 who had recovered from COVID-19.

This chain joins TRBV2 and TRBJ1-3; 8 positions agree with TRBD1. The CDR3 runs 15 residues. J gave up 2 bases and V 5 bases, and 5 bases lay outside the gene matches. Germline V lookup: CDR1 SNHLY, CDR2 FYNNEI. CDR3 nucleotides: TGTGCCAGCAGTCCGAGGACAGGGACTGGAAACACCATATATTTT. Protein: CASSPRTGTGNTIYF. Variable domain in full (rest from reference TRBV2 and TRBJ1-3): EPEVTQTPSHQVTQMGQEVILRCVPISNHLYFYWYRQILGQKVEFLVSFYNNEISEKSEIFDDQFSVERPDGSNFTLKIRSTKLEDSAMYFCASSPRTGTGNTIYFGEGSWLTVV.

Comment on this clone: At the DNA level, this CDR3 is encoded by other sequences in the same sample as well. V is TRBV19 and J is TRBJ2-2, with D perhaps TRBD1 (5 bases). V was clipped by 4 bases and J by 6 bases, with 9 bases between them. CDR3 length: 13 amino acids. Germline CDR1 LNHDA, CDR2 SQIVND (reference sequence). CDR3 region: CASSTDRAGELFF. DNA of the CDR3: TGTGCCAGTAGTACTGACAGAGCCGGGGAGCTGTTTTTT.

This clone was recorded once. The chain uses TRBV18 and TRBJ2-1; the match to TRBD2 covers 11 bases. CDR3 length equals 15 residues. Germline V gives CDR1 KGHSH, CDR2 LQKENI. V lost 2 bases to trimming and J lost 6 bases; unmatched junction nucleotides: 3. This chain's CDR3 is CASSPSLAGGNEQFF. CDR3 in DNA: TGTGCCAGCTCACCATCTCTAGCGGGGGGCAATGAGCAGTTCTTC.

J is TRBJ1-6 and V is TRBV12-5; 7 nucleotides line up with TRBD1. J lost 8 bases, V lost 7 bases, and 5 bases had no gene match. The CDR3 is 13 amino acids. Germline CDR1 and CDR2: LGHNT and FRNRAP. The CDR3 spells CASVGDSYSPLHF. The CDR3 nucleotides are TGTGCTAGTGTTGGGGACAGCTATTCACCCCTCCACTTT.

CDR3 residues: CASTFGETYGYTF. CDR3 nucleotides: TGTGCCAGCACGTTTGGGGAGACCTATGGCTACACCTTC. V and J are TRBV2 and TRBJ1-2; D ambiguous. Germline CDR1 SNHLY, CDR2 FYNNEI. This CDR3 spans 13 amino acids. V was clipped by 7 bases and J by 4 bases, with 13 bases between them.

This clone occurred a few times. The V gene is TRBV19, the J gene TRBJ1-2; 8 nucleotides match TRBD1. The J segment lost 8 bases and the V segment lost 3 bases, leaving 5 bases of the junction unmatched. Germline V gives CDR1 LNHDA, CDR2 SQIVND (reference sequence). This CDR3 comprises 13 residues. The CDR3 sequence is CASSMQGAAGYTF. In nucleotides, the CDR3 is TGTGCCAGTAGTATGCAGGGGGCGGCCGGCTACACCTTC.

The chain has TRBV28 and TRBJ1-2; TRBD1 is a possible D gene (6 bases). The CDR3 sequence is 15 residues long. Trimming removed 3 bases from V and 1 base from J, with 12 bases in between. Looked up from germline, CDR1 is MDHEN and CDR2 is SYDVKM. CDR3 sequence (DNA): TGTGCCAGCAGTTTGGCTGCAGGGGATAACTATGGCTACACCTTC. It specifies CASSLAAGDNYGYTF.

V usage is TRBV18 and J usage is TRBJ2-1; 9 positions agree with TRBD1. Germline CDR1 reads KGHSH; CDR2 reads LQKENI. V was clipped by 3 bases and J by 7 bases; unmatched bases: 7. This CDR3 is built from 15 residues. The CDR3 loop reads CASSPGQGWTNEQFF. CDR3 bases: TGTGCCAGCTCACCTGGACAGGGGTGGACAAATGAGCAGTTCTTC.

This chain links TRBV5-4 with TRBJ1-4; no clear D. The CDR3 spans 15 residues. Trimming stripped 5 bases from V and 7 bases from J, with 18 bases between. Germline assignment: CDR1 SGHNT and CDR2 YYREEE (reference sequence). This CDR3 is CASSPGGEVGEKLFF. The CDR3 DNA reads TGTGCCAGCAGTCCCGGCGGGGAGGTTGGTGAAAAACTGTTTTTT. Full variable domain (outside the CDR3, taken from reference TRBV5-4 and TRBJ1-4): ETGVTQSPTHLIKTRGQQVTLRCSSQSGHNTVSWYQQALGQGPQFIFQYYREEENGRGNFPPRFSGLQFPNYSSELNVNALELDDSALYLCASSPGGEVGEKLFFGSGTQLSVL.

The chain employs TRBV5-1 and TRBJ2-7; D might be TRBD1 (5 bases). V was pared by 1 base and J by 2 bases, with 7 bases between. Germline V gene sequence: CDR1 SGHRS, CDR2 YFSETQ. The CDR3 runs to 13 residues. The CDR3 sequence is CASSLTGTYEQYF. Here the CDR3 DNA reads TGCGCCAGCAGCTTGACAGGAACCTACGAGCAGTACTTC. Variable domain in full (rest from reference TRBV5-1 and TRBJ2-7): KAGVTQTPRYLIKTRGQQVTLSCSPISGHRSVSWYQQTPGQGLQFLFEYFSETQRNKGNFPGRFSGRQFSNSRSEMNVSTLELGDSALYLCASSLTGTYEQYFGPGTRLTVT.

As DNA, the CDR3 is TGTGCCAGTAGTCCCCAGAGGGGGAATCAGCCCCAGCATTTT. Protein product: CASSPQRGNQPQHF. J is TRBJ1-5 and V is TRBV19; possibly TRBD1 for D (6 bases). V was shortened by 5 bases and J by 4 bases, with 12 bases between the two germline ends. This CDR3 region has 14 residues. The germline V gene has CDR1 LNHDA and CDR2 SQIVND (reference sequence).

This clone was picked up a small number of times. The chain couples TRBV6-4 to TRBJ2-3; 7 bases are a match to TRBD2. This CDR3 region has 15 residues. Trimming took 3 bases from V and 4 from J; bases not matched to a gene: 7. The germline V gene encodes CDR1 MRHNA and CDR2 SNTAGT. CDR3 protein: CASSERGEGPDTQYF. Here the CDR3 DNA reads TGTGCCAGCAGTGAACGGGGGGAGGGCCCAGATACGCAGTATTTT.

The chain joins TRBV9 to TRBJ2-3; D perhaps matches TRBD2 (6 bases). Trimming stripped 4 bases from V and 0 bases from J, with 18 bases between. Germline V lookup: CDR1 SGDLS, CDR2 YYNGEE. The CDR3 length is 17 residues. The CDR3: CASSLWTSGESTDTQYF. CDR3 nucleotides: TGTGCCAGCAGCCTATGGACATCGGGGGAAAGCACAGATACGCAGTATTTT.

This sequence joins TRBV12-5 and TRBJ2-7, with 10 bases aligning to TRBD2. The V gene end was trimmed by 4 bases and the J gene end by 7 bases; junction bases not matched to a gene: 10. The CDR3 extends over 15 amino acids. The germline gives CDR1 LGHNT, CDR2 FRNRAP. The CDR3 sequence is CASGSPQRGGREQYF. As DNA, the CDR3 is TGTGCTAGTGGTTCTCCTCAGCGGGGGGGACGGGAGCAGTACTTC. Using reference TRBV12-5 and TRBJ2-7 for the parts outside the CDR3, the full variable domain is DARVTQTPRHKVTEMGQEVTMRCQPILGHNTVFWYRQTMMQGLELLAYFRNRAPLDDSGMPKDRFSAEMPDATLATLKIQPSEPRDSAVYFCASGSPQRGGREQYFGPGTRLTVT.

In its sample, this clone was seen a few times. CDR3 coding DNA: TGTGCCAGTAGTAGCCAGGCTTGGGTAGGAAACACCATATATTTT. Its translation: CASSSQAWVGNTIYF. The chain combines TRBV19 with TRBJ1-3; D remains unclear. This CDR3 region has 15 residues. Looked up from germline, CDR1 is LNHDA and CDR2 is SQIVND (reference sequence). Trimming pared 4 bases from V and 4 bases from J, leaving 14 bases between. Full variable domain (remainder filled in from reference TRBV19 and TRBJ1-3): DGGITQSPKYLFRKEGQNVTLSCEQNLNHDAMYWYRQDPGQGLRLIYYSQIVNDFQKGDIAEGYSVSREKKESFPLTVTSAQKNPTAFYLCASSSQAWVGNTIYFGEGSWLTVV.